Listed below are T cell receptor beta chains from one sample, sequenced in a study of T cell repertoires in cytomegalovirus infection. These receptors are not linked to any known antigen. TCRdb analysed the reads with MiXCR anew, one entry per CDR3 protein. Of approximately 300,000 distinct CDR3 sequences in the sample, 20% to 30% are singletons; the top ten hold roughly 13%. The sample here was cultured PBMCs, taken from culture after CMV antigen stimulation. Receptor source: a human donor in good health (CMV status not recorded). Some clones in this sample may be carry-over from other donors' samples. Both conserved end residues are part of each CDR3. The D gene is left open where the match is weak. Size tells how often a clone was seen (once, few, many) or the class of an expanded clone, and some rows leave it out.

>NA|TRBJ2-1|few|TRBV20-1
TGCAGGAACCCCAGGGCGGTGACCTACAATGAGCAGTTCTTC
CRNPRAVTYNEQFF
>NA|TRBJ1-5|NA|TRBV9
TGTGCCAGCAGCGTAGCTCCGGACGGCCATCAGCCCCAGCATTTT
CASSVAPDGHQPQHF
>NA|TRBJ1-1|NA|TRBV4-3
TGCGCCAGCAGCCTAAGAATGGTATTGAACACTGAAGCTTTCTTT
CASSLRMVLNTEAFF
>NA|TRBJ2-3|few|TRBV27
TGTGCCAGCAGTTTAGCTAGCACAGATACGCAGTATTTT
CASSLASTDTQYF
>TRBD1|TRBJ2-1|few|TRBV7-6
TGTGCCAGCAGCTTAAACAGGGGGTATTACAATGAGCAGTTCTTC
CASSLNRGYYNEQFF
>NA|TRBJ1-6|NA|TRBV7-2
TGTGCCAGCAGCTTAGACATAGGCCTGGACAGCTCCTATAATTCACCCCTCCACTTT
CASSLDIGLDSSYNSPLHF
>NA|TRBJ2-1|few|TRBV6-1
TGTGCCAGCAGTCAAGGGGTCTACGGTATCTCCTACAATGAGCAGTTCTTC
CASSQGVYGISYNEQFF
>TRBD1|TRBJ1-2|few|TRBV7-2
TGTGCCAGCAGCTCCTACAGGGGGCGCGTTGATTCTGGCTACACCTTC
CASSSYRGRVDSGYTF
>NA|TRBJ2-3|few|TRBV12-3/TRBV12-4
TGTGCCAGCAGTTTACACCAGGGACGGACAGATACGCAGTATTTT
CASSLHQGRTDTQYF
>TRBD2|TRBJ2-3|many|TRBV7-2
TGTGCCAGCAGCTTAGAACGCGGGACTAGCGGGAGGAATACGCAGTATTTT
CASSLERGTSGRNTQYF
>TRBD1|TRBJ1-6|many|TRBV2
TGTGCCAGCAGTGAATCGGGACAGAGGAATAATTCACCCCTCCACTTT
CASSESGQRNNSPLHF
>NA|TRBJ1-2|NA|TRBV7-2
TGTGCCAGCAGCTTAGAATTTGGGGCCTCGACCTATGGCTACACCTTC
CASSLEFGASTYGYTF
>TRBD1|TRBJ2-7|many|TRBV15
TGTGCCACCAGCATGGACAGGTCTCGTGGGCAGTACTTC
CATSMDRSRGQYF
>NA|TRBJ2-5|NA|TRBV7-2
TGTGCCAGCAGCTTATTACTGCATAAAGAGACGCAGTACTTC
CASSLLLHKETQYF
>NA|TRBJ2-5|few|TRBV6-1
TGTGCCAGCACCATGAGGGGACAAGAGACCCAGTACTTC
CASTMRGQETQYF
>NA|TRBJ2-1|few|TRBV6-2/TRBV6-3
TGTGCCAGCAGATCCACTAGCAGCCCTACCAATGAGCAGTTCTTC
CASRSTSSPTNEQFF
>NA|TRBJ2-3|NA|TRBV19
TGTGCCACTAGACGGTCAGCAGATACGCAGTATTTT
CATRRSADTQYF